Here is one T cell receptor (beta chain) with its context. What it recognizes is unknown. With V trimmed by 5 bases and J by 2 bases, 9 bases remained unmatched. The length of the CDR3 is 16 residues. Germline lookup yields CDR1 SGHAT and CDR2 FQNNGV. This sample is part of a study of Ad26.COV2.S vaccination and SARS-CoV-2 variants. Study at large: Once, or twice with 56 days between doses, Ad26.COV2.S was given intramuscularly. Study-level findings and limits: Once vaccination had occurred, spike-specific CD8+ and CD4+ T cell responses reportedly showed substantial breadth. People who got the vaccine had more spike-specific TCR breadth than people who got placebo.

Data came from immunoSEQ multiplex PCR; TCRdb stores just in-frame clones and leaves some out. The top ten hold about 1.7% of the sample, which has over 400,000 clones, approximately 92% seen once. Treatment here: around 19 received Ad26.COV2.S at low or high dose, single or two shots; about 5 received placebo; per-sample allocation not given. Repertoires come from day 63 after the first vaccine or placebo injection. What was given as vaccine was an Ad26 vector encoding Wuhan-strain SARS-CoV-2 spike. The origin of this receptor is a person aged 18 to 59 who received the Ad26.COV2.S COVID-19 vaccine or a placebo. The sequenced sample was peripheral blood, obtained in a trial of Ad26.COV2.S vaccine versus placebo. The rearrangement links TRBV11-2 to TRBJ2-3, with 8 bases fitting TRBD2. The CDR3 reads CASSLTGGGITDTQYF. Written as DNA, the CDR3 is TGTGCCAGCAGCCTGACTGGCGGGGGGATCACAGATACGCAGTATTTT. The whole variable domain, filled in from reference TRBV11-2 and TRBJ2-3, reads EAGVAQSPRYKIIEKRQSVAFWCNPISGHATLYWYQQILGQGPKLLIQFQNNGVVDDSQLPKDRFSAERLKGVDSTLKIQPAKLEDSAVYLCASSLTGGGITDTQYFGPGTRLTVL.